This TCR beta chain was retrieved from a study of patients and donors after allogeneic stem cell transplantation. MiXCR, run by TCRdb on the RT-PCR reads, gives a single entry per CDR3 protein. There are over 150,000 distinct CDR3 sequences in the sample; around 41% occur only once, and 33% lies in the top ten. V was cut by 7 bases and J by 2 bases, with 15 bases left in between. The CDR3 covers 15 residues. Germline V gene data show CDR1 as MDHEN and CDR2 as SYDVKM. This TCR was recovered from a human donor who was either an allogeneic HSCT recipient or a stem cell or donor lymphocyte infusion donor (not recorded which). It is not recorded whose cells these are; they may come from a transplant donor. What was sequenced was blood, either unsorted or a sorted T cell fraction (not recorded which). The genes are TRBV28 and TRBJ2-1; D is possibly TRBD1 or TRBD2 (6 bases each). The CDR3 DNA reads as TGTGCCAGCATCAAAGGGGGGAGTACCTACAATGAGCAGTTCTTC. Protein sequence: CASIKGGSTYNEQFF.